Listed below are T cell receptor beta chains from one sample, sequenced in a study of T cell responses to AZD1222 COVID-19 vaccine. Some clones are missing from TCRdb's copy, which holds only in-frame ones; the method was immunoSEQ multiplex PCR. The data contain 80,000 to 100,000 clones, around 90% of them singletons. Material: peripheral blood, obtained 28 days after the second AZD1222 dose. The receptors were sampled from an adult who received the AZD1222 COVID-19 vaccine. Both conserved end residues are part of each CDR3. D genes are given only for firm matches. Not every row has a clone size; where given, it reads once, few, many or a size class.

D: -
size: -
V: TRBV12-5
J: TRBJ2-1
DNA: TGTGCTAGTGGTTTGACCTCCTACAATGAGCAGTTCTTC
CDR3: CASGLTSYNEQFF

D: -
size: -
V: TRBV10-1
J: TRBJ2-1
DNA: TGCGCCAGCAGCGGGTGGTCCCGTTCCTACAATGAGCAGTTCTTC
CDR3: CASSGWSRSYNEQFF

D: -
size: -
V: TRBV5-1
J: TRBJ1-5
DNA: TGCGCCAGCAGTCTGTCGCCAAATCAGCCCCAGCATTTT
CDR3: CASSLSPNQPQHF

D: TRBD2
size: -
V: TRBV4-1
J: TRBJ2-1
DNA: TGCGCCAGCAGCCCCCAGGGTCGGGAGGTTAACAATGAGCAGTTCTTC
CDR3: CASSPQGREVNNEQFF

D: -
size: -
V: TRBV5-6
J: TRBJ1-3
DNA: TGTGCCAGCAGCTTGATAGGGGGAAACACCATATATTTT
CDR3: CASSLIGGNTIYF

D: -
size: -
V: TRBV11-1
J: TRBJ2-7
DNA: TGTGCCAGCAGCTTGGGCTCCTACGAGCAGTACTTC
CDR3: CASSLGSYEQYF

D: -
size: -
V: TRBV12-3/TRBV12-4
J: TRBJ1-2
DNA: TGTGCCAGCAGTTTACTAAAGTATGGCTACACCTTC
CDR3: CASSLLKYGYTF

D: TRBD1
size: -
V: TRBV10-3
J: TRBJ1-4
DNA: TGTGCCATCAGTGATCCGACAGGGGGCGTAGGTGAAAAACTGTTTTTT
CDR3: CAISDPTGGVGEKLFF

D: -
size: -
V: TRBV30
J: TRBJ1-5
DNA: TGTGCCTGGAGTGCCAAGGGAGGAAATCAGCCCCAGCATTTT
CDR3: CAWSAKGGNQPQHF

D: TRBD1
size: -
V: TRBV5-1
J: TRBJ1-3
DNA: TGCGCCAGCAGCTTCCGTCCCGGGACAGGGGAGGCTGGAAACACCATATATTTT
CDR3: CASSFRPGTGEAGNTIYF

D: -
size: -
V: TRBV6-6
J: TRBJ1-1
DNA: TGTGCCAGCAGTTACTCCCGGAACACTGAAGCTTTCTTT
CDR3: CASSYSRNTEAFF

D: -
size: -
V: TRBV6-5
J: TRBJ2-7
DNA: TGTGCCAGCAGTGACTCGGGGGTGCGGGTCTACGAGCAGTACTTC
CDR3: CASSDSGVRVYEQYF

D: TRBD1
size: once
V: TRBV2
J: TRBJ1-2
DNA: TGTGCCAGCAGTGTAGTGGGGGACAGTGCAAATGGCTACACCTTC
CDR3: CASSVVGDSANGYTF

D: TRBD2
size: -
V: TRBV5-1
J: TRBJ2-3
DNA: TGCGCCAGCAGCTCGGCGGGGGTTGATACGCAGTATTTT
CDR3: CASSSAGVDTQYF

D: -
size: -
V: TRBV19
J: TRBJ2-1
DNA: TGTGCCAGTAGTTTAAGGTGGGGGAGCTTTGAGCAGTTCTTC
CDR3: CASSLRWGSFEQFF

D: -
size: -
V: TRBV27
J: TRBJ1-4
DNA: TGTGCCAGCAGTACAACTAATGAAAAACTGTTTTTT
CDR3: CASSTTNEKLFF